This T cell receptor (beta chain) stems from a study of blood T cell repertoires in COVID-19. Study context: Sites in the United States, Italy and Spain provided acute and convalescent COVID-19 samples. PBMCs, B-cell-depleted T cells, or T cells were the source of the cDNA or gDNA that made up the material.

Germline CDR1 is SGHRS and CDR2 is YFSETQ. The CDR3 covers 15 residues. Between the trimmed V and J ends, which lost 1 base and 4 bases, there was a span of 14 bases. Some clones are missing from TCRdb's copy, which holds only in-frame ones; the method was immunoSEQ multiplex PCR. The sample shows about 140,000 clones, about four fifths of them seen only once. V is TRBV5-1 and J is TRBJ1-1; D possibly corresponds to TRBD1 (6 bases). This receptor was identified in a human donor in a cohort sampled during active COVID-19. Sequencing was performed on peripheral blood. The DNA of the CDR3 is TGCGCCAGCAGCTTGACCCACCTAGGGGGCACTGAAGCTTTCTTT. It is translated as CASSLTHLGGTEAFF.